The source of this TCR beta chain is a study of OX40 agonist ivuxolimab in advanced cancers. The wider study: Ivuxolimab doses were 0.01, 0.1, 0.3, 1.5, 3 or 10 mg/kg every 2 weeks. Past anti-PD-1, anti-PD-L1 or anti-CTLA-4 therapy was accepted, and 35% to 45% had received some.

Turning to this clone: Its target is not known.

The CDR3 length is 13 residues. V lost 5 bases and J 6 bases, leaving 10 bases between the germline ends. CDR1 SEHNR and CDR2 FQNEAQ come from the germline V gene (reference sequence). Study results and limitations: At 0.1 to 3.0 mg/kg and by week 6, CD4+ and CD8+ T cells in the blood had expanded clonally.

TCRdb's table, derived via immunoSEQ multiplex PCR, lists solely in-frame clones and lacks some. The sample has about 68,000 clones; approximately 87% are singletons. The chain uses TRBV7-9 and TRBJ1-4, with D uncertain. The receptor comes from an adult with an advanced solid tumor such as melanoma, head and neck, liver or kidney cancer. Sample: CD4+ or CD8+ T cells sorted from blood, taken in a trial of the OX40 agonist ivuxolimab. The CDR3 region has the DNA TGTGCCAGCAGCCAAGATAGACATGAAAAACTGTTTTTT. Amino acids: CASSQDRHEKLFF.